Here is one TCR beta chain with its context. Its target is not known. The data stem from a study of OX40 agonist ivuxolimab in advanced cancers. About the study: The study enrolled dose-escalation patients with hepatocellular carcinoma, melanoma, renal cell or head and neck cancer.

With baseline, cycle 4 day 1, and cycle 7 day 1 as timepoints, blood was sampled. Study outcomes and limitations: At 0.1 to 3.0 mg/kg and by week 6, CD4+ and CD8+ T cells in the blood had expanded clonally.

V was pared by 1 base and J by 0 bases, with 6 bases of the junction left unmatched. Germline V CDR1 and CDR2: SGHVS, FQNEAQ. The length of the CDR3 is 16 residues. Measured with immunoSEQ multiplex PCR; TCRdb has only the in-frame clones, and not every one. The sample gives roughly 70,000 clones, about 93% of which show up once; 5.9% is in the top ten. The starting material was CD4+ or CD8+ T cells sorted from blood, obtained in a trial of the OX40 agonist ivuxolimab. The V call is TRBV7-8, the J call TRBJ2-7, with 7 bases aligning to TRBD1. The origin of this receptor is an adult with an advanced solid tumor such as melanoma, head and neck, liver or kidney cancer. The CDR3 loop is CASSLGDRVLSYEQYF. The CDR3 DNA reads as TGTGCCAGCAGCTTAGGGGACAGAGTTCTCTCCTACGAGCAGTACTTC.